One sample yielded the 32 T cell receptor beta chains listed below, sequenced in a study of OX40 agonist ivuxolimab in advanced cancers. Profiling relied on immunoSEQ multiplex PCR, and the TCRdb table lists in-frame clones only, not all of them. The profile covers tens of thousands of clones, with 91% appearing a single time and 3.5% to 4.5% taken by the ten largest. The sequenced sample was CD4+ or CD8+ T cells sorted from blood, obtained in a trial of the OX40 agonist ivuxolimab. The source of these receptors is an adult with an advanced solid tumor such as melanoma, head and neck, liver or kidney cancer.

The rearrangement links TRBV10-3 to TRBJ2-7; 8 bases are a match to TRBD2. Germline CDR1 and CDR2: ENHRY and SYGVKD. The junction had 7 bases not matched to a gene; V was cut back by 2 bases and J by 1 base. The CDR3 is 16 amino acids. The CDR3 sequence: CAISEVGVAGSYEQYF. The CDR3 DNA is TGTGCCATCAGTGAGGTAGGGGTAGCGGGGTCCTACGAGCAGTACTTC.

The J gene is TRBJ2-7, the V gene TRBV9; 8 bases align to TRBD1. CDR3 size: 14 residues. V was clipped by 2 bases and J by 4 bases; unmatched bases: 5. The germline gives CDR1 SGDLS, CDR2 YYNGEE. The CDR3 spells CASSVGQAPYEQYF. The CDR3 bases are TGTGCCAGCAGCGTGGGACAGGCCCCTTACGAGCAGTACTTC.

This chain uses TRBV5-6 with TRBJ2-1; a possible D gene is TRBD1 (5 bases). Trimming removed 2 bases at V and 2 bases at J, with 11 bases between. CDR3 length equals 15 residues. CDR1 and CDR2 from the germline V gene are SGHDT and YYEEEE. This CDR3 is CASSLLREPYNEQFF. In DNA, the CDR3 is TGTGCCAGCAGCTTACTCAGGGAACCCTACAATGAGCAGTTCTTC.

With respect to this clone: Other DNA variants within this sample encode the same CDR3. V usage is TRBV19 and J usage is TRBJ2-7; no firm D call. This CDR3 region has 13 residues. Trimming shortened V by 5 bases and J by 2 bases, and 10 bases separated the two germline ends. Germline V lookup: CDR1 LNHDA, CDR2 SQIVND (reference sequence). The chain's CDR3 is CASSSGPTYEQYF. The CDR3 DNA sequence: TGTGCCAGTAGTTCCGGGCCAACCTACGAGCAGTACTTC. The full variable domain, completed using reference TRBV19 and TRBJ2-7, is DGGITQSPKYLFRKEGQNVTLSCEQNLNHDAMYWYRQDPGQGLRLIYYSQIVNDFQKGDIAEGYSVSREKKESFPLTVTSAQKNPTAFYLCASSSGPTYEQYFGPGTRLTVT.

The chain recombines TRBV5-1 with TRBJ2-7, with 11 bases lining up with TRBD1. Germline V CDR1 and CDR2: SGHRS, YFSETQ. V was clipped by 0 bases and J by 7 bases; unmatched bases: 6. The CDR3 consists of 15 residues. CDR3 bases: TGCGCCAGCAGCTTGGAAGGACAGGGGGCGCGAGAGCAGTACTTC. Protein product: CASSLEGQGAREQYF.

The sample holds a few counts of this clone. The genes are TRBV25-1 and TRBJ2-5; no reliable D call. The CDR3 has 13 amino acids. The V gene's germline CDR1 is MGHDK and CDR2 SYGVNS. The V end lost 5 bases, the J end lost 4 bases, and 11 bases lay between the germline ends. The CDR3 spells CASSLGSGETQYF. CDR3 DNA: TGTGCCAGCAGTTTGGGGTCGGGAGAGACCCAGTACTTC.

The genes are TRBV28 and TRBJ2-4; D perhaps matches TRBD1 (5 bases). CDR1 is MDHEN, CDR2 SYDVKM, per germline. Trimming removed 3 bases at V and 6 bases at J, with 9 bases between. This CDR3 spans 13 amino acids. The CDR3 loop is CASSLGQTNIQYF. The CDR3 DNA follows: TGTGCCAGCAGTTTGGGGCAGACAAACATTCAGTACTTC.

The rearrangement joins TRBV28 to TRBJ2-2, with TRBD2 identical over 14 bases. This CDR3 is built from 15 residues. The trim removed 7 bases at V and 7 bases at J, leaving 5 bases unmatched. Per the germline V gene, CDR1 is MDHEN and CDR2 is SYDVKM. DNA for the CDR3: TGTGCCAGCACCCAAGGGACTAGCGGGAGCGGGGAGCTGTTTTTT. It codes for CASTQGTSGSGELFF.

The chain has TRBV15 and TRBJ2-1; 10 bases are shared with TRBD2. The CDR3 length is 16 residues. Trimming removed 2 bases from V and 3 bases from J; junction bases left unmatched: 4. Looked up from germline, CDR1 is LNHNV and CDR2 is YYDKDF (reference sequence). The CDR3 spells CATSRLAGVGYNEQFF. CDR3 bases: TGTGCCACCAGCAGACTAGCGGGAGTGGGCTACAATGAGCAGTTCTTC.

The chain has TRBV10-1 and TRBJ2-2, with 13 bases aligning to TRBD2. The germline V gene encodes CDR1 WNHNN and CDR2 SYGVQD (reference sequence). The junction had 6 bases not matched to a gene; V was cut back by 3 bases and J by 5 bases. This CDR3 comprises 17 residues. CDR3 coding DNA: TGCGCCAGCAGTGATTTCACTAGCGGGAGGGGAACCGGGGAGCTGTTTTTT. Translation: CASSDFTSGRGTGELFF.

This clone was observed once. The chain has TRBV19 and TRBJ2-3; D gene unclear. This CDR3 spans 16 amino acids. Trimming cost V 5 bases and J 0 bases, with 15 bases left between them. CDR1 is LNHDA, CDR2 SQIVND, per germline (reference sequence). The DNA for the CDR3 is TGTGCCAGTAGTTGGCGTCTACCTCCTAGCACAGATACGCAGTATTTT. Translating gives CASSWRLPPSTDTQYF.

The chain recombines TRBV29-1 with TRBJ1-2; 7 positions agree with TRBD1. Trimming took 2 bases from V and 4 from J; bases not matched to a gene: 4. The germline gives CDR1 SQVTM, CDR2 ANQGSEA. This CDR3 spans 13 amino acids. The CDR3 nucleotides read TGCAGCGTTGAATCAGGGACAGCCTATGGCTACACCTTC. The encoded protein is CSVESGTAYGYTF.

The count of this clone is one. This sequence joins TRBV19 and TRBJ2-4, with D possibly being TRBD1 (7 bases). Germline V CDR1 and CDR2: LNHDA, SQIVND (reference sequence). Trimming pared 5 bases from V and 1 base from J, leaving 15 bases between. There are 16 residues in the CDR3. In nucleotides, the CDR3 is TGTGCCAGTAGTCTCCCGACAGGGAGGGCCAAAAACATTCAGTACTTC. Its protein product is CASSLPTGRAKNIQYF.

The CDR3 DNA reads TGTGCCAGCAGCTTAGATCATACCTACAATGAGCAGTTCTTC. Amino acid sequence: CASSLDHTYNEQFF. The chain is built from TRBV11-3 and TRBJ2-1, with D unresolved. Germline CDR1 SGHNT, CDR2 YENEEA. CDR3 size: 14 residues. V gave up 0 bases and J gave up 2 bases, with 5 bases separating them.

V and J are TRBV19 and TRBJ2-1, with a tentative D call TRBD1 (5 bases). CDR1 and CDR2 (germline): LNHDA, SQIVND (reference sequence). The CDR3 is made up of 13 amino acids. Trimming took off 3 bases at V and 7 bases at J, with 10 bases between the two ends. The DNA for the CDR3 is TGTGCCAGTAGTATGGGAAGGGGAAATGAGCAGTTCTTC. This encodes CASSMGRGNEQFF.

Here the CDR3 DNA reads TGTGCCAGCAGTGAAGCGATGGCTAGCGGCACAGATACGCAGTATTTT. Translated, it gives CASSEAMASGTDTQYF. The chain is built from TRBV6-1 and TRBJ2-3; possible D gene TRBD2, 6 bases. In germline, CDR1 is MNHNS, CDR2 SASEGT. CDR3 length equals 16 residues. Trimming removed 0 bases from V and 1 base from J, with 11 bases in between.

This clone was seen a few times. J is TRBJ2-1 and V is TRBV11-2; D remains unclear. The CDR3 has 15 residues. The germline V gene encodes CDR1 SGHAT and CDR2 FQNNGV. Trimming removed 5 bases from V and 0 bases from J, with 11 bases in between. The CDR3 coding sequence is TGTGCCAGCAGCCTCGAGGCCATCTCCTACAATGAGCAGTTCTTC. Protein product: CASSLEAISYNEQFF. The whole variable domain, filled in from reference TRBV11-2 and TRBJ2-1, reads EAGVAQSPRYKIIEKRQSVAFWCNPISGHATLYWYQQILGQGPKLLIQFQNNGVVDDSQLPKDRFSAERLKGVDSTLKIQPAKLEDSAVYLCASSLEAISYNEQFFGPGTRLTVL.

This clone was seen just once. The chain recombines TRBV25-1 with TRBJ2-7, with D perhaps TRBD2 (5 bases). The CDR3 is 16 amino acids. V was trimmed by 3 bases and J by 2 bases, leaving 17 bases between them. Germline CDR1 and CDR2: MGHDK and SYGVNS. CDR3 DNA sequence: TGTGCCAGCAGTGATGGGTCGGGGATAGTGGCCTACGAGCAGTACTTC. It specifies CASSDGSGIVAYEQYF.

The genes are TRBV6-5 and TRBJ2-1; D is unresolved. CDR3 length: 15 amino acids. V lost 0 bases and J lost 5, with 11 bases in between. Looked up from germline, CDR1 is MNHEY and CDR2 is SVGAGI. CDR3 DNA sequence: TGTGCCAGCAGTTACTCGATAGCAGCGAACAATGAGCAGTTCTTC. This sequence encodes CASSYSIAANNEQFF.

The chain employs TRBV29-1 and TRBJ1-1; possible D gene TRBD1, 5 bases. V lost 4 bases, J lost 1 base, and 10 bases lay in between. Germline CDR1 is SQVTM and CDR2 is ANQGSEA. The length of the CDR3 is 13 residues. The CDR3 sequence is CSVGDAGNTEAFF. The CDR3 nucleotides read TGCAGCGTTGGGGACGCAGGGAACACTGAAGCTTTCTTT.

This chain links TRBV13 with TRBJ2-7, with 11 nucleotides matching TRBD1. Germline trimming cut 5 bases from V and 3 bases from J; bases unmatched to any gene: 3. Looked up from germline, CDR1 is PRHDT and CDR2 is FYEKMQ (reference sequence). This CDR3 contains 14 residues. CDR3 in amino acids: CASSRTGGDYEQYF. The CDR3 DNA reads TGTGCCAGCAGCAGGACAGGGGGCGACTACGAGCAGTACTTC.

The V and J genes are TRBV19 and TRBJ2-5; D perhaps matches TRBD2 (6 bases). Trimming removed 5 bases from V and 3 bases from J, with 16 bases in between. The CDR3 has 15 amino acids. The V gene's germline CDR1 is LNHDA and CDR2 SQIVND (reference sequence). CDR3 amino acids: CASSPYLAEKETQYF. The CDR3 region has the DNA TGTGCCAGTAGTCCCTACTTAGCGGAGAAAGAGACCCAGTACTTC. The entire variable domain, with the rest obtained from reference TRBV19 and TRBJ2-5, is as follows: DGGITQSPKYLFRKEGQNVTLSCEQNLNHDAMYWYRQDPGQGLRLIYYSQIVNDFQKGDIAEGYSVSREKKESFPLTVTSAQKNPTAFYLCASSPYLAEKETQYFGPGTRLLVL.

CDR3 protein: CSVEDWDRGTQETQYF. The DNA of the CDR3 is TGCAGCGTTGAAGATTGGGACAGGGGGACCCAAGAGACCCAGTACTTC. The chain joins TRBV29-1 to TRBJ2-5; 11 nucleotides align to TRBD1. V shed 0 bases and J 1 base; nucleotides not matched to a gene: 4. CDR1 is SQVTM, CDR2 ANQGSEA, per germline. This CDR3 contains 16 residues. Together with reference TRBV29-1 and TRBJ2-5, the CDR3 gives the full variable domain: SAVISQKPSRDICQRGTSLTIQCQVDSQVTMMFWYRQQPGQSLTLIATANQGSEATYESGFVIDKFPISRPNLTFSTLTVSNMSPEDSSIYLCSVEDWDRGTQETQYFGPGTRLLVL.

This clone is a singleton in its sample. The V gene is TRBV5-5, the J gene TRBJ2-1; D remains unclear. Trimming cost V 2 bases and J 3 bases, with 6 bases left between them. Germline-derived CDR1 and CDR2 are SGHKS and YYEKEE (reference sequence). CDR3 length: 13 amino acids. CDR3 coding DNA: TGTGCCAGCAGCTTTCAGGACTACAATGAGCAGTTCTTC. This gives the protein CASSFQDYNEQFF.

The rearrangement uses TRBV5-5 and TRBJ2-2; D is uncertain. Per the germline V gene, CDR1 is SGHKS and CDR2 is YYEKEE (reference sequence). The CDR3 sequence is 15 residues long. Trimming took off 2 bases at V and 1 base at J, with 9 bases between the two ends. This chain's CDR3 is CASSFQAGNTGELFF. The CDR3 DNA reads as TGTGCCAGCAGCTTTCAGGCTGGGAACACCGGGGAGCTGTTTTTT.

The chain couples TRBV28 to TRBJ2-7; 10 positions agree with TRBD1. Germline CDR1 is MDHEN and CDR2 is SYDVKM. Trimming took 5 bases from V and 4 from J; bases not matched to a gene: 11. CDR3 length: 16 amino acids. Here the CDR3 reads CASSSSGQGILYEQYF. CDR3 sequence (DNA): TGTGCCAGCAGTAGTTCGGGACAGGGGATTTTGTACGAGCAGTACTTC. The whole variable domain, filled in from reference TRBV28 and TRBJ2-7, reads DVKVTQSSRYLVKRTGEKVFLECVQDMDHENMFWYRQDPGLGLRLIYFSYDVKMKEKGDIPEGYSVSREKKERFSLILESASTNQTSMYLCASSSSGQGILYEQYFGPGTRLTVT.

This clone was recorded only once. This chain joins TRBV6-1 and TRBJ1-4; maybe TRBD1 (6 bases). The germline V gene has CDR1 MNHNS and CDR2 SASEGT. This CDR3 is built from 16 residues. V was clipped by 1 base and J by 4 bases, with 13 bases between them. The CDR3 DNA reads TGTGCCAGCAGTGAAGGCCTGACAGGCAATAATGAAAAACTGTTTTTT. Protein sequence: CASSEGLTGNNEKLFF.

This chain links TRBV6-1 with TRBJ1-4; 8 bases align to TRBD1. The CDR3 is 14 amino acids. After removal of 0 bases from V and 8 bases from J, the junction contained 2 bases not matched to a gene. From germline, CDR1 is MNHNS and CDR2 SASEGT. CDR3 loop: CASSEATGVEKLFF. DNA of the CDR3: TGTGCCAGCAGTGAAGCGACAGGGGTAGAAAAACTGTTTTTT.

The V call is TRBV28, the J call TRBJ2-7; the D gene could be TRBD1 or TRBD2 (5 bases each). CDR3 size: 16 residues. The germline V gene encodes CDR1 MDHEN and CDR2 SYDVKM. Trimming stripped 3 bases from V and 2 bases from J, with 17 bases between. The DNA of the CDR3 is TGTGCCAGCAGTTTTTTCGACAGCGGACATGCCTACGAGCAGTACTTC. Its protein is CASSFFDSGHAYEQYF.

The CDR3 DNA follows: TGTGCCAGTAGTCCGGGACTAGAGGTAGATACGCAGTATTTT. Its protein product is CASSPGLEVDTQYF. The genes are TRBV19 and TRBJ2-3, with TRBD2 matching 8 bases. The trim removed 5 bases at V and 5 bases at J, leaving 6 bases unmatched. The CDR3 spans 14 residues. Germline CDR1 is LNHDA and CDR2 is SQIVND (reference sequence).

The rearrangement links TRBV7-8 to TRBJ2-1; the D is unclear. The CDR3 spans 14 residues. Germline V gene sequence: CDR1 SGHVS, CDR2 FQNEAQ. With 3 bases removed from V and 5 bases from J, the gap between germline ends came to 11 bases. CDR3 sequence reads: CASSFGPDHNEQFF. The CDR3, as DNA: TGTGCCAGCAGCTTCGGTCCGGATCACAATGAGCAGTTCTTC.

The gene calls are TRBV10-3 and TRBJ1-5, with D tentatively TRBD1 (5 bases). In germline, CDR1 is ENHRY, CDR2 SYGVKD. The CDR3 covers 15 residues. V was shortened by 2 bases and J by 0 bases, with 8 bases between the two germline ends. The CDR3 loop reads CAISERGDSNQPQHF. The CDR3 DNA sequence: TGTGCCATCAGTGAGCGGGGGGATAGCAATCAGCCCCAGCATTTT.